This T cell receptor (beta chain) was sequenced for a study of blood T cell repertoires in COVID-19. Across the study: In each case, the material was cDNA or gDNA derived from T cells, B-cell-depleted T cells, or PBMCs.

During active infection, Seattle patients enrolled and were then monitored through disease. This CDR3 is built from 16 residues. Germline CDR1 is MNHEY and CDR2 is SVGAGI. Between the trimmed V and J ends, which lost 2 bases and 3 bases, there was a span of 16 bases. Produced via immunoSEQ multiplex PCR; TCRdb's table is partial and in-frame only. Among around 100,000 clones listed, roughly nine tenths were seen once. This clonotype was obtained from a man aged 45-65 years with COVID-19, enrolled during active disease. This sequence joins TRBV6-5 and TRBJ1-2, with D maybe TRBD1 (6 bases). The sequencing sample was made of peripheral blood. The DNA of the CDR3 is TGTGCCAGCAGTTACGCCGCCGGACAGCTATACTATGGCTACACCTTC. Protein sequence: CASSYAAGQLYYGYTF.